These 28 T cell receptor beta chains were all obtained from the same sample, sequenced in a study of T cells in Graves' hyperthyroidism and ophthalmopathy. Amplified regions were TCR beta CDR3 sequences from RNA transcripts. HTBI primers were employed in a first-round RT-PCR of the TCR CDR3. TCRdb redid the calling of the multiplex PCR reads with MiXCR, one entry per CDR3 protein. Among over 700,000 distinct CDR3 sequences, 30% to 40% were seen once, and the ten largest hold less than 40%. Sample: blood. These receptors all come from a woman aged 40 to 50 with Graves' hyperthyroidism.

This clonotype was seen a handful of times. A read error may be the cause here, since a much bigger clone is one base away. The chain joins TRBV7-2 to TRBJ2-7, with 7 positions matching TRBD2. The CDR3 covers 14 residues. CDR1 and CDR2 from the germline V gene are SGHTA and FQGNSA. The DNA for the CDR3 is TGTGCCAGCAGCAAGGGACTATTAGCCTACGAGCGGTACTTC. Translating it yields CASSKGLLAYERYF.

V gene TRBV2 combines with J gene TRBJ2-5, with TRBD2 identical over 9 bases. The V gene end was trimmed by 5 bases and the J gene end by 5 bases; junction bases not matched to a gene: 18. CDR1 and CDR2 (germline): SNHLY, FYNNEI. The CDR3 is made up of 18 amino acids. CDR3: CASSYSTIPAGGEETQYF. CDR3 in DNA: TGTGCCAGCAGTTACTCCACCATCCCAGCGGGAGGTGAGGAGACCCAGTACTTC.

This clonotype was counted ten times or more. The chain links TRBV4-3 to TRBJ1-2; TRBD1 agrees at 7 bases. With 0 bases clipped from V and 5 bases from J, the junction kept 6 bases outside the gene matches. Looked up from germline, CDR1 is LGHNA and CDR2 is YSLEER. The CDR3 covers 15 residues. In nucleotides, the CDR3 is TGCGCCAGCAGCCAAGAGGGACAGTACTTTTATGGCTACACCTTC. Protein: CASSQEGQYFYGYTF.

The V call is TRBV7-6, the J call TRBJ2-2; TRBD1 aligns across 8 bases. J was trimmed by 8 bases and V by 1 base; bases with no gene match: 6. Per the germline V gene, CDR1 is SGHVS and CDR2 is FNYEAQ. The CDR3 loop spans 15 amino acids. The CDR3 sequence is CASSLGLGQGGELFF. CDR3 coding DNA: TGTGCCAGCAGCTTAGGTCTCGGACAGGGTGGGGAGCTGTTTTTT.

This clonotype was counted at least ten times. CDR3 in amino acids: CASSLAVEQYF. CDR3 sequence (DNA): TGTGCCAGCAGCTTAGCGGTCGAGCAGTACTTC. The chain has TRBV7-2 and TRBJ2-7, with D unclear. Trimming cost V 0 bases and J 6 bases, with 3 bases left between them. From germline, CDR1 is SGHTA and CDR2 FQGNSA. This CDR3 has 11 residues.

V is TRBV13 and J is TRBJ2-7; D is unclear. The V gene lost 5 bases and the J gene lost 1 base, with 12 bases spanning the gap. The CDR3 is 14 amino acids. The germline V gene encodes CDR1 PRHDT and CDR2 FYEKMQ (reference sequence). For the CDR3, the DNA is TGTGCCAGCAGCCATCCCCGCAGTTCCTACGAGCAGTACTTC. Translating it yields CASSHPRSSYEQYF. The full variable domain, rest sourced from reference TRBV13 and TRBJ2-7, is AAGVIQSPRHLIKEKRETATLKCYPIPRHDTVYWYQQGPGQDPQFLISFYEKMQSDKGSIPDRFSAQQFSDYHSELNMSSLELGDSALYFCASSHPRSSYEQYFGPGTRLTVT.

This clonotype was seen at least ten times. The V call is TRBV5-1, the J call TRBJ2-2, with D unresolved. V dropped 2 bases and J dropped 4 bases, with 9 bases sitting between them. Looked up from germline, CDR1 is SGHRS and CDR2 is YFSETQ. This CDR3 has 14 amino acids. The CDR3 region has the DNA TGCGCCAGCAGCTTCGTCAGGCCCACCGGGGAGCTGTTTTTT. It is translated as CASSFVRPTGELFF.

The sample holds a few counts of this clonotype. The J gene is TRBJ1-2, the V gene TRBV20-1; D is possibly TRBD1 (5 bases). The germline V gene has CDR1 DFQATT and CDR2 SNEGSKA (reference sequence). Trimming shortened V by 3 bases and J by 8 bases, and 13 bases separated the two germline ends. This CDR3 is built from 12 residues. This CDR3 reads CSARVQGGGYTF. Here the CDR3 DNA reads TGCAGTGCTAGGGTTCAGGGAGGGGGCTACACCTTC.

This sequence joins TRBV3-1 and TRBJ1-3, with D perhaps matching TRBD1 (6 bases). Germline-derived CDR1 and CDR2 are LGHDT and YNNKEL (reference sequence). The CDR3 has 14 amino acids. The ends were cut back, 3 bases at V and 16 bases at J, with 22 bases in the middle. The CDR3 nucleotides are TGTGCCAGCAGCCAGGACCCCCGACAGGCGGCGACCTATTTT. This encodes CASSQDPRQAATYF. Based on the CDR3 plus reference TRBV3-1 and TRBJ1-3, the full variable domain is DTAVSQTPKYLVTQMGNDKSIKCEQNLGHDTMYWYKQDSKKFLKIMFSYNNKELIINETVPNRFSPKSPDKAHLNLHINSLELGDSAVYFCASSQDPRQAATYFGEGSWLTVV.

This clonotype showed up many times. The chain is built from TRBV5-1 and TRBJ1-2; weak D call: TRBD1 (6 bases). Germline-derived CDR1 and CDR2 are SGHRS and YFSETQ. The ends were cut back, 1 base at V and 4 bases at J, with 17 bases in the middle. The CDR3 totals 16 residues. The CDR3 bases are TGCGCCAGCAGCTTGTCTCCAGGGGAAGGCGGCTATGGCTACACCTTC. Translating it yields CASSLSPGEGGYGYTF.

The genes are TRBV10-3 and TRBJ1-1, with 10 bases matching TRBD1. With V trimmed by 0 bases and J by 8 bases, 3 bases remained unmatched. The CDR3 is made up of 14 amino acids. Germline loops: CDR1 ENHRY, CDR2 SYGVKD. The CDR3 DNA is TGTGCCATCAGTGAGTCGACAGGGGGCCAGGAAGCTTTCTTT. Protein sequence: CAISESTGGQEAFF.

The chain employs TRBV27 and TRBJ1-5; no firm D call. The CDR3 length is 13 residues. With 5 bases removed from V and 5 bases from J, the gap between germline ends came to 10 bases. Germline V lookup: CDR1 MNHEY, CDR2 SMNVEV (reference sequence). The CDR3 here is CASSPDLDQPQHF. The CDR3 DNA sequence: TGTGCCAGCAGTCCCGACTTGGATCAGCCCCAGCATTTT.

This clonotype was counted many times. This chain links TRBV29-1 with TRBJ2-7; a weak D match, TRBD2 (6 bases). Germline V gene sequence: CDR1 SQVTM, CDR2 ANQGSEA. With 7 bases removed from V and 2 bases from J, the gap between germline ends came to 18 bases. This CDR3 comprises 14 residues. The CDR3 DNA sequence: TGCAGCGCCACACCTCATGGGGGGACCTACGAGCAGTACTTC. As protein: CSATPHGGTYEQYF.

This clonotype has only a few counts. The CDR3 loop is CASSFEGGQAFF. The CDR3 DNA reads as TGTGCCAGCAGTTTCGAAGGGGGGCAAGCTTTCTTT. The chain employs TRBV28 and TRBJ1-1; the D gene is possibly TRBD1 (6 bases). Looked up from germline, CDR1 is MDHEN and CDR2 is SYDVKM. CDR3 length: 12 amino acids. V lost 3 bases, J lost 9 bases, and 11 bases lay in between.

The chain joins TRBV10-3 to TRBJ1-2; tentative D call: TRBD1 (5 bases). V was trimmed by 7 bases and J by 5 bases, leaving 14 bases between them. CDR1 and CDR2 from the germline V gene are ENHRY and SYGVKD. This CDR3 has 13 amino acids. In DNA form, the CDR3 reads TGTGCCATCAATAAGGGGCAGCTTTATGGCTACACCTTC. Residues: CAINKGQLYGYTF.

The chain recombines TRBV7-9 with TRBJ1-6; D gene uncertain. This CDR3 contains 12 residues. CDR1 and CDR2 from the germline V gene are SEHNR and FQNEAQ (reference sequence). Trimming removed 3 bases at V and 15 bases at J, with 12 bases between. The DNA for the CDR3 is TGTGCCAGCAGCTTTTCGGCAAGGGACCTCCACTTT. Residues: CASSFSARDLHF.

The V call is TRBV6-5, the J call TRBJ1-2; D is ambiguous. Germline V gene lookup returns CDR1 MNHEY and CDR2 SVGAGI. The CDR3 has 17 residues. V was pared by 0 bases and J by 0 bases, with 14 bases between. For the CDR3, the DNA is TGTGCCAGCAGTTACTCGTACCGAGGGTTAGCTAACTATGGCTACACCTTC. It is translated as CASSYSYRGLANYGYTF.

The CDR3 nucleotides are TGTGCCAGCAGTTACGGCAGGGTTGGTGGCTACACCTTC. Translation: CASSYGRVGGYTF. V and J are TRBV6-5 and TRBJ1-2, with TRBD1 as a possible D gene (5 bases). V was clipped by 2 bases and J by 7 bases, with 11 bases between them. The CDR3 contains 13 residues. Germline CDR1 is MNHEY and CDR2 is SVGAGI.

The CDR3 bases are TGTGCCAGCAGCCTACAGGGCCACTCCTACGAGCAGTACTTC. It encodes CASSLQGHSYEQYF. This chain links TRBV9 with TRBJ2-7, with D maybe TRBD1 (6 bases). The CDR3 length is 14 residues. CDR1 is SGDLS and CDR2 is YYNGEE in the germline V gene. V was cut by 4 bases and J by 0 bases, with 11 bases left in between.

The rearrangement uses TRBV20-1 and TRBJ2-7; 7 bases agree with TRBD1. V was clipped by 0 bases and J by 0 bases; unmatched bases: 8. Germline V gene lookup returns CDR1 DFQATT and CDR2 SNEGSKA (reference sequence). The CDR3 is made up of 16 amino acids. The CDR3 nucleotides are TGCAGTGCTAGAGACGTCCGGGGACAGAGCTCCTACGAGCAGTACTTC. Translating it yields CSARDVRGQSSYEQYF.

Of note for this clonotype: It may be a read error: a sequence one base away is much more abundant. The V call is TRBV10-3, the J call TRBJ1-5, with D perhaps matching TRBD1 (5 bases). This CDR3 is built from 14 residues. Trimming pared 4 bases from V and 7 bases from J, leaving 14 bases between. Germline CDR1 ENHRY, CDR2 SYGVKD. The CDR3 nucleotides read TGTGCCATCAGTGCGCGACCGGGGGACCAGCCCCAGCATTTT. This codes for CAISARPGDQPQHF.

The chain carries TRBV12-3 or TRBV12-4 and TRBJ1-4; D is perhaps TRBD1 (6 bases). V was clipped by 8 bases and J by 8 bases, with 15 bases between them. The CDR3 runs to 13 residues. CDR3 nucleotide sequence: TGTGCCAGCCGTAGGGCAGGGGTGGAAAAACTGTTTTTT. Amino acids: CASRRAGVEKLFF.

This clonotype was counted a few times. This chain uses TRBV6-1 with TRBJ1-2; D is unresolved. Trimming shortened V by 2 bases and J by 10 bases, and 17 bases separated the two germline ends. The CDR3 spans 14 residues. In germline, CDR1 is MNHNS, CDR2 SASEGT. This CDR3 is CASSELFHGRIYTF. The CDR3 nucleotides are TGTGCCAGCAGTGAACTTTTTCATGGGAGGATCTACACCTTC.

The chain has TRBV7-2 and TRBJ1-3; a weak D match, TRBD1 (6 bases). The CDR3 has 17 amino acids. Germline V gives CDR1 SGHTA, CDR2 FQGNSA. The V gene lost 5 bases and the J gene lost 0 bases, with 17 bases spanning the gap. CDR3 region: CASSQDPGQPSGNTIYF. DNA of the CDR3: TGTGCCAGCAGCCAAGACCCAGGACAGCCCTCTGGAAACACCATATATTTT.

With respect to this clonotype: At one of its ends the junction is not consistent with the germline gene, which may arise from a read error. V gene TRBV7-8 combines with J gene TRBJ2-7, with a tentative D call TRBD1 (6 bases). CDR1 is SGHVS and CDR2 is FQNEAQ in the germline V gene. This CDR3 comprises 11 residues. The CDR3 bases are TGTGCCAGCAGCCTGGGACACCCCGGGGACTTC. Translating gives CASSLGHPGDF.

V and J are TRBV30 and TRBJ1-5; D gene unclear. V was cut by 2 bases and J by 2 bases, with 7 bases left in between. This CDR3 spans 13 amino acids. Germline values: CDR1 GTSNPN, CDR2 SVGIG (reference sequence). CDR3 sequence reads: CAWSLGGNQPQHF. The DNA of the CDR3 is TGTGCCTGGAGTCTTGGAGGCAATCAGCCCCAGCATTTT.

This chain joins TRBV7-2 and TRBJ1-1; D call uncertain. The CDR3 extends over 18 amino acids. The V gene's germline CDR1 is SGHTA and CDR2 FQGNSA. V lost 5 bases to trimming and J lost 1 base, with 23 bases between them. The CDR3 protein is CASSKMAFRTGTNTEAFF. CDR3 bases: TGTGCCAGCAGCAAAATGGCGTTTCGGACCGGAACGAACACTGAAGCTTTCTTT. The full variable domain, with the rest looked up from reference TRBV7-2 and TRBJ1-1, is GAGVSQSPSNKVTEKGKDVELRCDPISGHTALYWYRQSLGQGLEFLIYFQGNSAPDKSGLPSDRFSAERTGGSVSTLTIQRTQQEDSAVYLCASSKMAFRTGTNTEAFFGQGTRLTVV.

The chain combines TRBV15 with TRBJ2-6, with D possibly being TRBD1 or TRBD2 (5 bases each). The V end was cut by 0 bases, the J end by 1 base, with 7 bases between. CDR1 and CDR2 (germline): LNHNV, YYDKDF (reference sequence). The CDR3 covers 16 residues. CDR3 residues: CATSRDGGSGANVLTF. Written as DNA, the CDR3 is TGTGCCACCAGCAGAGATGGGGGATCTGGGGCCAACGTCCTGACTTTC.